This TCR beta chain was profiled in a study of blood T cells in healthy people across ages. The trim removed 4 bases at V and 0 bases at J, leaving 4 bases unmatched. Germline V lookup: CDR1 LGHNA, CDR2 YNFKEQ. The CDR3 is 17 residues long. General study findings and limits: The unsorted PBMCs prevented any conclusive comparison of naive versus antigen-experienced cells. Per-million-T-cell TCR beta diversity fell roughly linearly with age. Donor CMV status, an unknown factor, possibly confounded changes in expanded clonotypes.

The use of a sample-barcoded 5' primer and a J-beta primer mix characterized a second PCR of about 6 to 12 cycles. Each TCR beta cDNA got a 12-nucleotide random molecular identifier. TCRdb ran MiXCR on the 5' RACE reads and lists one entry per CDR3 protein. The data hold around 970,000 distinct CDR3 sequences, with 45% to 60% observed a single time. Regarding this clonotype: Its antigen is still unknown.

The rearrangement uses TRBV4-2 and TRBJ2-7, with 15 bases that match TRBD2. This clonotype originated in a woman aged 55-69 years in good health. The specimen was blood. Here the CDR3 DNA reads TGTGCCAGCAGCCCGGGACTAGCGGGGGGAAGCTCCTACGAGCAGTACTTC. Encoded protein: CASSPGLAGGSSYEQYF.